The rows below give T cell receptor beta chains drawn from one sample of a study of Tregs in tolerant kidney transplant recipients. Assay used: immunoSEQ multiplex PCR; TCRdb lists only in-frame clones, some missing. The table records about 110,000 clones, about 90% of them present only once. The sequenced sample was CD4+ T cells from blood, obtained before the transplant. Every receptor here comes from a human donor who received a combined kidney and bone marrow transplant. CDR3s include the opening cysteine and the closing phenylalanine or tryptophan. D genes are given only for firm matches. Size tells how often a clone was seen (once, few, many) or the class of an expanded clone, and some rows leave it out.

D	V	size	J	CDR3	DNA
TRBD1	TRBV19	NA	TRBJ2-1	CASSIGQDYNEQFF	TGTGCCAGTAGTATCGGACAGGACTACAATGAGCAGTTCTTC
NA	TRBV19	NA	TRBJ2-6	CASSILSSGANVLTF	TGTGCCAGTAGTATCCTCTCCTCTGGGGCCAACGTCCTGACTTTC
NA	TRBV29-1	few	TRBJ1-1	CSVEKVGATEAFF	TGCAGCGTTGAGAAGGTGGGGGCCACTGAAGCTTTCTTT
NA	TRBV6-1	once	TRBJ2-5	CASSAAEGRLETQYF	TGTGCCAGCAGTGCAGCCGAGGGCAGATTAGAGACCCAGTACTTC
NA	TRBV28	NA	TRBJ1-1	CASSLWAGNTEAFF	TGTGCCAGCAGTTTGTGGGCCGGGAACACTGAAGCTTTCTTT
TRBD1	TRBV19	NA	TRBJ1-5	CASSLLRGRQPQHF	TGTGCCAGTAGTCTACTCAGGGGGCGACAGCCCCAGCATTTT
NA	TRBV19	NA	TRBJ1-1	CASSTPGIGRAEAFF	TGTGCCAGTAGTACTCCGGGAATCGGGCGGGCTGAAGCTTTCTTT
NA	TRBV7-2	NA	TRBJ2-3	CASCQTSTDTQYF	TGTGCCAGCTGTCAGACAAGCACAGATACGCAGTATTTT
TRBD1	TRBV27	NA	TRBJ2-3	CASSRQGVDTQYF	TGTGCCAGCAGTCGACAGGGGGTAGATACGCAGTATTTT
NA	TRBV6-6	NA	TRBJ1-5	CASSYRGFNQPQHF	TGTGCCAGCAGTTACCGGGGATTTAATCAGCCCCAGCATTTT
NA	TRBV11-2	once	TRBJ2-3	CASSLRWTSTDTQYF	TGTGCCAGCAGCCTTCGTTGGACAAGCACAGATACGCAGTATTTT
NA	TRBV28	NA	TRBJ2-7	CASTIADRNYEQYF	TGTGCCAGCACGATAGCGGACCGAAACTACGAGCAGTACTTC
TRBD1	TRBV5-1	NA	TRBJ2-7	CASSPRTGGYEQYF	TGCGCCAGCAGCCCCCGGACAGGGGGGTACGAGCAGTACTTC
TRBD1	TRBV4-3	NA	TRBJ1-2	CASSQPSSTGLGYGYTF	TGCGCCAGCAGCCAACCATCCTCGACAGGGTTGGGCTATGGCTACACCTTC
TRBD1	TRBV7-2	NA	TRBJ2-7	CASSLAVQGPYEQYF	TGTGCCAGCAGCTTAGCGGTACAGGGGCCCTACGAGCAGTACTTC
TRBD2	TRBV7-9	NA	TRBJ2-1	CASSSIPGTSDYNEQFF	TGTGCCAGCAGCTCCATACCCGGGACTAGCGACTACAATGAGCAGTTCTTC
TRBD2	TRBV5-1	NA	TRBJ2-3	CASRLAPFTDTQYF	TGCGCCAGTAGACTAGCGCCGTTCACAGATACGCAGTATTTT
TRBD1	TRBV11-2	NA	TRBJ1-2	CASNRGTGGISNYGYTF	TGTGCCAGCAACAGGGGGACAGGGGGGATCTCAAACTATGGCTACACCTTC
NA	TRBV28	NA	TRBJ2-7	CASSFRGVYEQYF	TGTGCCAGCAGTTTCAGGGGGGTATACGAGCAGTACTTC
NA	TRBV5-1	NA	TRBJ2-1	CASSLSQRYNEQFF	TGCGCCAGCAGCTTATCCCAGCGCTACAATGAGCAGTTCTTC
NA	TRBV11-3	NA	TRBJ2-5	CASSLQGETQYF	TGTGCCAGCAGCTTACAGGGAGAGACCCAGTACTTC
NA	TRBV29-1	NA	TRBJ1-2	CSVHDLIEGYGYTF	TGCAGCGTTCACGACCTGATAGAGGGTTATGGCTACACCTTC
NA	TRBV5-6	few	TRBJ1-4	CASSLRGPGVEKLFF	TGTGCCAGCAGCCTTCGCGGTCCCGGGGTCGAAAAACTGTTTTTT
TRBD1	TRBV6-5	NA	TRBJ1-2	CASCPDRGGYTF	TGTGCCAGCTGTCCAGACAGGGGGGGCTACACCTTC
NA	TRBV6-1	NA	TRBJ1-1	CASSEFGQMNTEAFF	TGTGCCAGCAGTGAATTCGGACAGATGAACACTGAAGCTTTCTTT
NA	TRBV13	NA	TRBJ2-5	CASSPRNVPQETQYF	TGTGCCAGCAGCCCGAGGAACGTCCCCCAAGAGACCCAGTACTTC
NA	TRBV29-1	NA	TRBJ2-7	CSVWVQSYEQYF	TGCAGCGTGTGGGTACAGAGCTACGAGCAGTACTTC
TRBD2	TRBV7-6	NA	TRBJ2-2	CASSLAPSLAGGPEAGELFF	TGTGCCAGCAGCTTAGCGCCGTCGCTAGCGGGAGGGCCGGAGGCCGGGGAGCTGTTTTTT
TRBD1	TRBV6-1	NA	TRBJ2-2	CASGQDYTGELFF	TGTGCCAGCGGACAGGACTACACCGGGGAGCTGTTTTTT
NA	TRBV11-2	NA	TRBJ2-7	CASGGVEQYF	TGTGCCAGCGGCGGGGTCGAGCAGTACTTC
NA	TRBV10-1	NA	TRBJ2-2	CASSDYPIGANTGELFF	TGCGCCAGCAGTGACTACCCGATAGGGGCCAACACCGGGGAGCTGTTTTTT
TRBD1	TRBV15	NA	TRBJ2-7	CATSREKGGQGRNEQYF	TGTGCCACCAGCAGAGAAAAGGGAGGACAGGGTAGGAACGAGCAGTACTTC
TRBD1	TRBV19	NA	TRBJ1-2	CASRLQGVRGYTF	TGTGCCAGTAGGTTACAGGGGGTCCGTGGCTACACCTTC
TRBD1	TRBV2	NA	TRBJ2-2	CASGTGGSNTGELFF	TGTGCCAGCGGGACAGGGGGGTCCAACACCGGGGAGCTGTTTTTT
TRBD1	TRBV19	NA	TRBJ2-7	CASSKLPGQGAHEQYF	TGTGCCAGTTCCAAACTACCGGGACAGGGGGCCCACGAGCAGTACTTC
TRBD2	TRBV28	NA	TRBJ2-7	CASSFSGGPGGSGIYEQYF	TGTGCCAGCAGTTTCTCTGGGGGACCGGGGGGAAGTGGGATCTACGAGCAGTACTTC
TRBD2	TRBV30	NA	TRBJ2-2	CAWRRGSGRTGELFF	TGTGCCTGGAGACGTGGTAGCGGGAGGACCGGGGAGCTGTTTTTT
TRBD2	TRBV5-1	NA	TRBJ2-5	CASSWRLAGDQETQYF	TGCGCCAGCAGCTGGAGACTAGCGGGGGACCAAGAGACCCAGTACTTC
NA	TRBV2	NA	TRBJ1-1	CASSFSPMNTEAFF	TGTGCCAGCAGTTTTAGCCCTATGAACACTGAAGCTTTCTTT
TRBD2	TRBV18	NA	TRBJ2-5	CASSPLAGGPQETQYF	TGTGCCAGCTCACCACTAGCGGGGGGACCCCAAGAGACCCAGTACTTC
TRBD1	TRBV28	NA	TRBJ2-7	CASSPPLGRGLYEQYF	TGTGCCAGCAGTCCCCCTCTCGGAAGGGGGCTTTACGAGCAGTACTTC
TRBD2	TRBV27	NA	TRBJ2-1	CASSFLASGRSMNEQFF	TGTGCCAGCAGTTTTTTGGCTAGCGGGAGATCGATGAATGAGCAGTTCTTC
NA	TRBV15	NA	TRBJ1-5	CATSRDSFNQPQHF	TGTGCCACCAGCAGGGACAGCTTCAATCAGCCCCAGCATTTT